The 26 T cell receptor beta chains below all came from one sample that was sequenced in a study of Tregs in tolerant kidney transplant recipients. Assay: immunoSEQ multiplex PCR; the TCRdb copy retains only in-frame clones and omits some. The sample contains 75,000 to 85,000 clones, 80% to 95% of which appear only once. Here the sequenced sample was Tregs from blood, taken before the transplant. The receptor set was obtained from a human donor who received a combined kidney and bone marrow transplant.

The J gene is TRBJ2-6, the V gene TRBV7-3; D uncertain. In germline, CDR1 is SGHTA, CDR2 FQGTGA. Trimming cost V 2 bases and J 4 bases, with 9 bases left between them. The CDR3 totals 15 residues. DNA for the CDR3: TGTGCCAGCAGCTTACAACGTACCGGGGCCAACGTCCTGACTTTC. Amino acid sequence: CASSLQRTGANVLTF.

This clone is a singleton in its sample. CDR3 DNA: TGCAGCGTTGAGTCAGCCTCCTACGAGCAGTACTTC. Translated: CSVESASYEQYF. V gene TRBV29-1 combines with J gene TRBJ2-7; D not resolved. The V end was cut by 3 bases, the J end by 0 bases, with 6 bases between. Germline V gene lookup returns CDR1 SQVTM and CDR2 ANQGSEA. The CDR3 contains 12 residues.

The chain couples TRBV27 to TRBJ2-1; D gene ambiguous. This CDR3 has 16 amino acids. Germline V gives CDR1 MNHEY, CDR2 SMNVEV (reference sequence). Between the trimmed V and J ends, which lost 6 bases and 0 bases, there was a span of 15 bases. The CDR3 spells CASRLGPGRSYNEQFF. The CDR3, as DNA: TGTGCCAGCAGGCTCGGCCCTGGTCGCTCCTACAATGAGCAGTTCTTC.

This sequence joins TRBV10-3 and TRBJ2-3; no firm D call. The CDR3 length is 13 residues. V was cut by 6 bases and J by 0 bases, with 7 bases left in between. Germline V gene data show CDR1 as ENHRY and CDR2 as SYGVKD. CDR3 sequence (DNA): TGTGCCATCAGACTCTCTAGCACAGATACGCAGTATTTT. As protein: CAIRLSSTDTQYF.

The chain is built from TRBV14 and TRBJ2-4, with 11 bases fitting TRBD2. The germline gives CDR1 SGHDN, CDR2 FVKESK. This CDR3 comprises 16 residues. J was trimmed by 4 bases and V by 4 bases; bases with no gene match: 6. The CDR3 nucleotides are TGTGCCAGCAGCCCGGCCGGACTAGCGGGTAAAAACATTCAGTACTTC. Protein product: CASSPAGLAGKNIQYF.

The V call is TRBV7-2, the J call TRBJ1-5; D remains unclear. Germline CDR1 SGHTA, CDR2 FQGNSA. The V gene lost 1 base and the J gene lost 3 bases, with 13 bases spanning the gap. This CDR3 comprises 16 residues. As DNA, the CDR3 is TGTGCCAGCAGCTTAGAGGCGTCGGGCAACAATCAGCCCCAGCATTTT. It yields the protein CASSLEASGNNQPQHF. The variable domain in full, completed from reference TRBV7-2 and TRBJ1-5, reads GAGVSQSPSNKVTEKGKDVELRCDPISGHTALYWYRQSLGQGLEFLIYFQGNSAPDKSGLPSDRFSAERTGGSVSTLTIQRTQQEDSAVYLCASSLEASGNNQPQHFGDGTRLSIL.

The chain's CDR3 is CASSLAGGNTQYF. The DNA for the CDR3 is TGTGCCAGCAGCTTAGCCGGGGGCAATACGCAGTATTTT. The rearrangement uses TRBV11-2 and TRBJ2-3; TRBD1 or TRBD2 may be the D gene (6 bases each). Per germline, CDR1 SGHAT and CDR2 FQNNGV. V gave up 1 base and J gave up 7 bases, with 9 bases separating them. This CDR3 has 13 residues.

In this sample, this clone turned up once. The rearrangement uses TRBV7-2 and TRBJ1-5, with D uncertain. Germline CDR1 and CDR2: SGHTA and FQGNSA. The CDR3 loop spans 12 amino acids. The V gene lost 1 base and the J gene lost 5 bases, with 3 bases spanning the gap. CDR3 loop: CASSLEDQPQHF. CDR3 coding DNA: TGTGCCAGCAGCTTAGAAGATCAGCCCCAGCATTTT.

The chain couples TRBV28 to TRBJ1-5, with D possibly matching TRBD1 (5 bases). V lost 5 bases and J 1 base, leaving 18 bases between the germline ends. The CDR3 has 17 residues. Germline-derived CDR1 and CDR2 are MDHEN and SYDVKM. This chain's CDR3 is CASSMMPRVRSNQPQHF. CDR3 sequence (DNA): TGTGCCAGCAGTATGATGCCCAGGGTTCGCAGCAATCAGCCCCAGCATTTT.

Of note for this clone: Compared with germline, one end of the junction differs, possibly owing to a read error. This specimen includes other DNA sequences encoding the same CDR3. CDR3 in DNA: TGTGCCAGCAGTCTATCCCCGGGTGTTGGACAGCCCCAGCATTTT. As protein: CASSLSPGVGQPQHF. This rearrangement joins TRBV27 to TRBJ1-5; no clear D. In germline, CDR1 is MNHEY, CDR2 SMNVEV (reference sequence). CDR3 length: 15 residues.

This clone has more than one count but fewer than ten. V gene TRBV4-2 combines with J gene TRBJ2-4; 9 bases fit TRBD1. The V and J ends lost 2 bases and 7 bases, in that order; junction bases with no gene match: 6. Germline CDR1 and CDR2: LGHNA and YNFKEQ. The CDR3 is 15 residues long. The CDR3 DNA sequence: TGTGCCAGCAGCCAAACCACAGGGGGCAAGAACATTCAGTACTTC. This gives the protein CASSQTTGGKNIQYF.

The V call is TRBV5-4, the J call TRBJ2-1, with 7 bases matching TRBD2. With 3 bases clipped from V and 0 bases from J, the junction kept 3 bases outside the gene matches. CDR1 is SGHNT and CDR2 is YYREEE in the germline V gene (reference sequence). The CDR3 has 15 residues. CDR3 region: CASSSSGSSYNEQFF. CDR3 bases: TGTGCCAGCAGCTCTAGCGGAAGCTCCTACAATGAGCAGTTCTTC. Based on the CDR3 plus reference TRBV5-4 and TRBJ2-1, the full variable domain is ETGVTQSPTHLIKTRGQQVTLRCSSQSGHNTVSWYQQALGQGPQFIFQYYREEENGRGNFPPRFSGLQFPNYSSELNVNALELDDSALYLCASSSSGSSYNEQFFGPGTRLTVL.

The chain combines TRBV27 with TRBJ2-1; the D gene is possibly TRBD2 (5 bases). Trimming left V 3 bases short and J 9 bases short, with 12 bases between. This CDR3 comprises 13 residues. Germline CDR1 MNHEY, CDR2 SMNVEV (reference sequence). CDR3 DNA sequence: TGTGCCAGCAGTTTCCGCGGGCGGGTTGAGCAGTTCTTC. Translation: CASSFRGRVEQFF.

This clone has more than one count but fewer than ten. The chain recombines TRBV2 with TRBJ2-1, with TRBD2 matching over 10 bases. V shed 10 bases and J 9 bases; nucleotides not matched to a gene: 18. Germline loops: CDR1 SNHLY, CDR2 FYNNEI. CDR3 size: 16 residues. CDR3 amino acids: CATLHLQREGLAEQFF. For the CDR3, the DNA is TGTGCCACTCTCCACCTTCAGCGGGAGGGCCTCGCTGAGCAGTTCTTC.

On this clone itself: One end of the junction varies from germline; a read error may be responsible. V and J are TRBV2 and TRBJ2-5, with no clear D. Germline V gives CDR1 SNHLY, CDR2 FYNNEI. This CDR3 contains 13 residues. CDR3 sequence (DNA): TGTGCCAGCAGTCTACATCTTCCAGAGGCCCAGTACTTC. Translated, it gives CASSLHLPEAQYF.

The V call is TRBV2, the J call TRBJ2-1, with D uncertain. The V gene's germline CDR1 is SNHLY and CDR2 FYNNEI. The V gene lost 6 bases and the J gene lost 4 bases, with 4 bases spanning the gap. This CDR3 contains 11 residues. For the CDR3, the DNA is TGTGCCAGCAGACTGTACAATGAGCAGTTCTTC. It codes for CASRLYNEQFF.

This rearrangement joins TRBV18 to TRBJ1-5; D is ambiguous. This CDR3 comprises 14 residues. The V gene lost 6 bases and the J gene lost 2 bases, with 11 bases spanning the gap. Germline V gene lookup returns CDR1 KGHSH and CDR2 LQKENI. CDR3 in amino acids: CASSLEFGNQPQHF. CDR3 DNA: TGTGCCAGCTCGCTGGAGTTTGGCAATCAGCCCCAGCATTTT.

This clone has a single count. This chain links TRBV6-1 with TRBJ1-1, with 9 bases matching TRBD1. This CDR3 is built from 15 residues. V gave up 2 bases and J gave up 0 bases; unmatched junction bases: 1. Germline CDR1 is MNHNS and CDR2 is SASEGT. The chain's CDR3 is CASSEWTGVNTEAFF. The CDR3, as DNA: TGTGCCAGCAGTGAATGGACAGGGGTGAACACTGAAGCTTTCTTT.

This chain links TRBV5-6 with TRBJ2-7; 10 bases are a match to TRBD1. J lost 3 bases, V lost 4 bases, and 10 bases had no gene match. CDR3 length: 16 residues. The V gene's germline CDR1 is SGHDT and CDR2 YYEEEE. This chain's CDR3 is CASSNPTGQGYYEQYF. CDR3 coding DNA: TGTGCCAGCAGCAACCCAACGGGACAGGGGTACTACGAGCAGTACTTC.

This rearrangement joins TRBV28 to TRBJ2-5; weak D call: TRBD1 (6 bases). V shed 4 bases and J shed 2 bases, with 14 bases lying between them. Per the germline V gene, CDR1 is MDHEN and CDR2 is SYDVKM. There are 15 residues in the CDR3. As DNA, the CDR3 is TGTGCCAGCAGTTCCCCAGGGGCTCCTCAAGAGACCCAGTACTTC. Protein product: CASSSPGAPQETQYF.

The V call is TRBV14, the J call TRBJ2-7; D is unresolved. CDR1 and CDR2 from the germline V gene are SGHDN and FVKESK. V lost 0 bases and J lost 6, with 6 bases in between. This CDR3 region has 12 residues. The DNA of the CDR3 is TGTGCCAGCAGCCAAGATAACCGCGAGCAGTACTTC. This gives the protein CASSQDNREQYF. Full variable domain (remainder filled in from reference TRBV14 and TRBJ2-7): EAGVTQFPSHSVIEKGQTVTLRCDPISGHDNLYWYRRVMGKEIKFLLHFVKESKQDESGMPNNRFLAERTGGTYSTLKVQPAELEDSGVYFCASSQDNREQYFGPGTRLTVT.

J is TRBJ2-1 and V is TRBV27; 7 nucleotides match TRBD2. From germline, CDR1 is MNHEY and CDR2 SMNVEV (reference sequence). CDR3 length equals 13 residues. V trimming: 3 bases; J trimming: 15 bases; junction bases outside the gene matches: 11. The CDR3 DNA reads TGTGCCAGCAGTTTCAGCGGGGCGGGAGTCACGTTCTTC. Protein product: CASSFSGAGVTFF.

The chain carries TRBV5-1 and TRBJ2-1, with D perhaps assigned TRBD1 or TRBD2 (5 bases each). Per the germline V gene, CDR1 is SGHRS and CDR2 is YFSETQ. V was pared by 3 bases and J by 4 bases, with 11 bases between. This CDR3 spans 14 amino acids. Here the CDR3 DNA reads TGCGCCAGCAGCTCCGGGGCTGAATACAATGAGCAGTTCTTC. It codes for CASSSGAEYNEQFF.

CDR3 loop: CASSPRSLGGRGTGELFF. CDR3 sequence (DNA): TGTGCCAGCTCACCCAGGTCCTTGGGCGGGAGAGGCACCGGGGAGCTGTTTTTT. The genes are TRBV18 and TRBJ2-2, with 7 nucleotides matching TRBD2. J gave up 4 bases and V 3 bases, and 14 bases lay outside the gene matches. CDR3 length: 18 amino acids. Germline V gives CDR1 KGHSH, CDR2 LQKENI.

This rearrangement joins TRBV6-6 to TRBJ2-3; D ambiguous. This CDR3 is built from 12 residues. Germline values: CDR1 MNHNY, CDR2 SVGAGI (reference sequence). Trimming removed 5 bases at V and 5 bases at J, with 8 bases between. DNA of the CDR3: TGTGCCAGCAGTCCGCTAGGAGATACGCAGTATTTT. Protein product: CASSPLGDTQYF.

This clone showed up just once. CDR3 protein: CASSPDYTGELFF. The CDR3 nucleotides read TGTGCCAGCAGTCCCGACTACACCGGGGAGCTGTTTTTT. The V and J genes are TRBV27 and TRBJ2-2; D is ambiguous. The CDR3 has 13 amino acids. Germline values: CDR1 MNHEY, CDR2 SMNVEV (reference sequence). The germline V and J ends were trimmed by 5 bases and 3 bases, with 7 bases remaining between them.